The count of the clone carrying this TCR beta chain is one. Its antigen is not identified. Both 60 Vbeta primers and 13 Jbeta primers went into the PCR. Sequencing was performed with immunoSEQ multiplex PCR; in TCRdb, only in-frame clones are kept and a portion is missing. Altogether more than 70,000 clones are present, approximately 67% being singletons, with the ten largest covering about 7.4%. The data are from a study of cytomegalovirus exposure and HLA in healthy donors. Study-level findings and limits: Per a prior analysis, the majority of TCR beta V segments were productive roughly 87% or roughly 30% of the time. Common viral pathogens seemed, in a later analysis, to connect with several of the most significant clusters.

The length of the CDR3 is 17 residues. Germline-derived CDR1 and CDR2 are SEHNR and FQNEAQ (reference sequence). Between the trimmed V and J ends, which lost 5 bases and 1 base, there was a span of 20 bases. Sequencing used PBMCs. The clonotype originates from a man aged 40-49 years in good health and CMV-seropositive. The rearrangement links TRBV7-9 to TRBJ1-2; D may be TRBD1 (5 bases). CDR3: CASSPRGARAGNYGYTF. In DNA form, the CDR3 reads TGTGCCAGCAGCCCTAGAGGGGCTAGAGCGGGTAACTATGGCTACACCTTC.